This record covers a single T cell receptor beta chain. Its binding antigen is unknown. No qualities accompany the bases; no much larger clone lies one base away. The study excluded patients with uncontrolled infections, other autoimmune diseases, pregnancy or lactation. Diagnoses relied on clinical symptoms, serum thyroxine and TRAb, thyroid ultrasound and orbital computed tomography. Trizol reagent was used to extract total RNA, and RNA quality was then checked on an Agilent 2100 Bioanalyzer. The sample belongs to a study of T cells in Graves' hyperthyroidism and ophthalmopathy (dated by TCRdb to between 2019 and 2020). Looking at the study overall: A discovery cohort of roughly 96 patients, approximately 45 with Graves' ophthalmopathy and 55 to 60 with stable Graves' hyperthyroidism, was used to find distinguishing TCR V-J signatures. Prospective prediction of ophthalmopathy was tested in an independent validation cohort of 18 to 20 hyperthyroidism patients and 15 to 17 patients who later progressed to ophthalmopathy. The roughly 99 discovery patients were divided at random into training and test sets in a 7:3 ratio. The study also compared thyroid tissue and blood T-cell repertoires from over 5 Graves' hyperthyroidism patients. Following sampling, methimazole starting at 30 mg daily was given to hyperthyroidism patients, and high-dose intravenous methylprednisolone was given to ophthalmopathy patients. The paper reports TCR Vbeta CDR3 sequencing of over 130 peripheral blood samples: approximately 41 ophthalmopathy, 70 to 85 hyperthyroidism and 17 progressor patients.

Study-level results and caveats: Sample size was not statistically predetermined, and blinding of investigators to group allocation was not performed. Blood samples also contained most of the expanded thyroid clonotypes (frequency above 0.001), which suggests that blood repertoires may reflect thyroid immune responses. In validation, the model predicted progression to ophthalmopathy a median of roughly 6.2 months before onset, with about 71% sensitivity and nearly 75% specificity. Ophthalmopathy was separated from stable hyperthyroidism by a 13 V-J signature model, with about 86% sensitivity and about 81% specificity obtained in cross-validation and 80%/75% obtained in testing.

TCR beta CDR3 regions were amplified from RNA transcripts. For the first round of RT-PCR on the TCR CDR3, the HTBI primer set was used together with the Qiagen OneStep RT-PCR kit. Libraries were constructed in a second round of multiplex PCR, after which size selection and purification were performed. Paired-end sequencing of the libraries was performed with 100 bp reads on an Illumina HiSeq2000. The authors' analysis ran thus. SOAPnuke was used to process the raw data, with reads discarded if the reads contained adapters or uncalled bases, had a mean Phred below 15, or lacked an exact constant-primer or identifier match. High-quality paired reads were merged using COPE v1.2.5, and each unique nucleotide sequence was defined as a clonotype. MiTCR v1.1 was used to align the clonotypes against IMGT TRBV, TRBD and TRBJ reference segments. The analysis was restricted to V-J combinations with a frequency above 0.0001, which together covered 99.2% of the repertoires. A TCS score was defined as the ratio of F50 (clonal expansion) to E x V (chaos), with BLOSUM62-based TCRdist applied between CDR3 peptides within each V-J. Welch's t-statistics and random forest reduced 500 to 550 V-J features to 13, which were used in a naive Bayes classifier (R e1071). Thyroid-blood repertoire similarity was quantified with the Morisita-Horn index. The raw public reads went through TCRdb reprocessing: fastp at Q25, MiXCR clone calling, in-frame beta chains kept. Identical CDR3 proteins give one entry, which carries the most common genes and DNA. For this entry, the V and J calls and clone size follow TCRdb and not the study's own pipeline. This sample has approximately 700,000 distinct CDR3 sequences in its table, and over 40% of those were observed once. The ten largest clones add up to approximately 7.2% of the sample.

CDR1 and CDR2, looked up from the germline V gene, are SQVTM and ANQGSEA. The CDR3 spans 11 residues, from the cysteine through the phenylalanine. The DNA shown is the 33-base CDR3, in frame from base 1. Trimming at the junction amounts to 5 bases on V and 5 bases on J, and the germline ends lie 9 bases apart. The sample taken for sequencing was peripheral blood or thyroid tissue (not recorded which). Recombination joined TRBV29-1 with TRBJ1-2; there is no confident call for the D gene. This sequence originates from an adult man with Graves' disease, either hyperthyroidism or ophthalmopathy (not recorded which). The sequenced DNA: TGCAGCGTTTCCCCGAATTATGGCTACACCTTC. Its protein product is CSVSPNYGYTF.